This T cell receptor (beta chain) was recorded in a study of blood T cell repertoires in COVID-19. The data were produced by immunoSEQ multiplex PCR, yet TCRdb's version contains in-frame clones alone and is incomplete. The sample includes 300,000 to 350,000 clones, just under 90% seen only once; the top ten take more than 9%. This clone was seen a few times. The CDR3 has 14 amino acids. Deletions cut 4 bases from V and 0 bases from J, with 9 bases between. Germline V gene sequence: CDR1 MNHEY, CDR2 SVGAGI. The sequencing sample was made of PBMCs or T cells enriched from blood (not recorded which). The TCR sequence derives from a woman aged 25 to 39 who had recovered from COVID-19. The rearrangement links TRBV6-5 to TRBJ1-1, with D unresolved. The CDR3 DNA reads TGTGCCAGCAGTTCCAGGATCATGAACACTGAAGCTTTCTTT. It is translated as CASSSRIMNTEAFF.